This T cell receptor beta chain is drawn from a study of cytomegalovirus exposure and HLA in healthy donors. The PCR ran on 60 Vbeta and 13 Jbeta primers. Data came from immunoSEQ multiplex PCR; TCRdb stores just in-frame clones and leaves some out. The sample has about 98,000 clones, roughly 70% seen once; the top ten hold under 3%. The J segment lost 5 bases and the V segment lost 8 bases, leaving 4 bases of the junction unmatched. Germline V gene sequence: CDR1 MDHEN, CDR2 SYDVKM. The CDR3 runs 13 residues. The clonotype was recovered from a man aged 50 or older in good health and CMV-seronegative. Specimen: PBMCs. V usage is TRBV28 and J usage is TRBJ1-2, with TRBD1 matching over 11 bases. The CDR3 region is CASGQGAGYGYTF. The CDR3 nucleotides are TGTGCCAGCGGACAGGGGGCGGGGTATGGCTACACCTTC.